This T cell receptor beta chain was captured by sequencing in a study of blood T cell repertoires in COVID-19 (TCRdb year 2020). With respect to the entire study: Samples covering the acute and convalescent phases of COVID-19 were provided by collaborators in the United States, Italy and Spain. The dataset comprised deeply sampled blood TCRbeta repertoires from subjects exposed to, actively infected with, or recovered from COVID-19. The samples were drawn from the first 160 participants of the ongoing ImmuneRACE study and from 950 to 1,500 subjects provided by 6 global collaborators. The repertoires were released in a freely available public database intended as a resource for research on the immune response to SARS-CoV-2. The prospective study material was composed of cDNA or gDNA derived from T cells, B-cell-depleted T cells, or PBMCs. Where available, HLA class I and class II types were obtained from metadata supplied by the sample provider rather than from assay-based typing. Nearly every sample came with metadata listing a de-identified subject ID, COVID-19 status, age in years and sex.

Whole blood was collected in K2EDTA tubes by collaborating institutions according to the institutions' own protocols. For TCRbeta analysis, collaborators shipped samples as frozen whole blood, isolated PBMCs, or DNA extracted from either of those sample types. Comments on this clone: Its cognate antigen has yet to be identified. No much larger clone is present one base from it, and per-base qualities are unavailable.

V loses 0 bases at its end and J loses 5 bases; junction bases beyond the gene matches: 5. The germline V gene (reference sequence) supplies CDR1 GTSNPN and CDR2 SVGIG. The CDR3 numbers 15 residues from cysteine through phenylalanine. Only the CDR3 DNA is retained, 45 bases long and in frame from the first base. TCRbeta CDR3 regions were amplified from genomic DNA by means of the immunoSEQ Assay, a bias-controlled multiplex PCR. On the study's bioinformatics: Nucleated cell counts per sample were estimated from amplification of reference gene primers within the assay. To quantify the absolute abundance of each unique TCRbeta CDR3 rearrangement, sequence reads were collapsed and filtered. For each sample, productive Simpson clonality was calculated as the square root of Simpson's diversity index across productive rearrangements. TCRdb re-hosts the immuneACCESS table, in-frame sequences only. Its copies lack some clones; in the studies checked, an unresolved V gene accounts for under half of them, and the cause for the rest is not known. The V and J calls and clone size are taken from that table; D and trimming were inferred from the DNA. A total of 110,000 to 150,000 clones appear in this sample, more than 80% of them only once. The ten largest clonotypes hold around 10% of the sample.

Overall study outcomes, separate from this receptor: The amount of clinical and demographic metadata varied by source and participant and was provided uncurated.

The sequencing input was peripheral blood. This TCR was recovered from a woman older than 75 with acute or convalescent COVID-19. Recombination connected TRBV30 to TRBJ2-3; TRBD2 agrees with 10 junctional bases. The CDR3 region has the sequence CAWSVQAGGLDTQYF. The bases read TGTGCCTGGAGTGTGCAAGCGGGGGGGCTAGATACGCAGTATTTT.